This passage covers 9 T cell receptor beta chains from one sample sequenced in a study of Ad26.COV2.S vaccination and SARS-CoV-2 variants. The assay was immunoSEQ multiplex PCR, and TCRdb's table has in-frame clones only and misses some. The sample records 400,000 to 500,000 clones, around 87% being singletons. Treatment noted: about 20 received Ad26.COV2.S at low or high dose, single or two shots; a few received placebo; per-sample allocation not given. The study sampled participants on day 63 after the first vaccine or placebo injection. Material: peripheral blood, obtained in a trial of Ad26.COV2.S vaccine versus placebo. The origin of the receptors is a person aged 18-60 years who received the Ad26.COV2.S COVID-19 vaccine or a placebo.

Concerning this clone: The sample holds other DNA sequences that translate to the same CDR3. The chain links TRBV4-2 to TRBJ2-2; 10 nucleotides align to TRBD1. Germline V lookup: CDR1 LGHNA, CDR2 YNFKEQ. V was clipped by 4 bases and J by 5 bases; unmatched bases: 13. The CDR3 length is 18 residues. This CDR3 reads CASSLGAGQGGRTGELFF. CDR3 in DNA: TGTGCCAGCAGCCTAGGGGCTGGACAGGGGGGGAGGACCGGGGAGCTGTTTTTT.

About this clone itself: An end of the junction differs from the germline gene, which may be a read error. J is TRBJ2-2 and V is TRBV28, with a possible D match to TRBD2 (5 bases). The CDR3 covers 13 residues. Germline CDR1 is MDHEN and CDR2 is SYDVKM. CDR3 region: CASSFPGWETMIF. CDR3 bases: TGTGCCAGCAGTTTTCCGGGGTGGGAGACAATGATTTTT.

The chain uses TRBV25-1 and TRBJ1-4; 10 bases line up with TRBD1. In germline, CDR1 is MGHDK, CDR2 SYGVNS. V lost 3 bases and J lost 6; bases outside the gene matches: 10. This CDR3 is built from 17 residues. The CDR3 protein is CASSDFRGQGMDEKLFF. The CDR3 DNA reads as TGTGCCAGCAGTGATTTCAGGGGACAGGGGATGGATGAAAAACTGTTTTTT.

This clone was counted a few times. The V gene is TRBV7-3, the J gene TRBJ2-1; D may be TRBD2 (7 bases). Germline-derived CDR1 and CDR2 are SGHTA and FQGTGA. CDR3 length: 15 amino acids. V shed 0 bases and J shed 5 bases, with 11 bases lying between them. This CDR3 is CASSLTRGADNEQFF. In DNA, the CDR3 is TGTGCCAGCAGCTTAACTCGGGGGGCCGACAATGAGCAGTTCTTC.

The chain carries TRBV10-1 and TRBJ2-3; D remains ambiguous. V was pared by 0 bases and J by 2 bases, with 9 bases between. CDR1 WNHNN and CDR2 SYGVQD come from the germline V gene (reference sequence). The CDR3 is 15 amino acids. The CDR3, as DNA: TGCGCCAGCAGTGAGTCCCCAGGTCTCACAGATACGCAGTATTTT. It codes for CASSESPGLTDTQYF.

This clone has only one observation. The chain couples TRBV7-2 to TRBJ1-1; tentative D call: TRBD1 (5 bases). Trimming took 1 base from V and 4 from J, leaving 19 bases between them. CDR1 and CDR2 from the germline V gene are SGHTA and FQGNSA. This CDR3 region has 17 residues. CDR3 nucleotide sequence: TGTGCCAGCAGCTTAGGTGCCGTGGGGGTAATGGGCACTGAAGCTTTCTTT. Translated, it gives CASSLGAVGVMGTEAFF. Filled out from reference TRBV7-2 and TRBJ1-1, the complete variable domain reads GAGVSQSPSNKVTEKGKDVELRCDPISGHTALYWYRQSLGQGLEFLIYFQGNSAPDKSGLPSDRFSAERTGGSVSTLTIQRTQQEDSAVYLCASSLGAVGVMGTEAFFGQGTRLTVV.

The CDR3 loop reads CASSEYRGYSNQPQHF. The CDR3 DNA is TGTGCCAGCAGTGAATATCGCGGATATAGCAATCAGCCCCAGCATTTT. V gene TRBV6-1 combines with J gene TRBJ1-5; D unclear. CDR1 MNHNS and CDR2 SASEGT come from the germline V gene. The CDR3 has 16 amino acids. Trimming pared 2 bases from V and 0 bases from J, leaving 11 bases between.

The chain employs TRBV3-1 (or the pseudogene TRBV3-2) and TRBJ1-2, with D tentatively TRBD1 (5 bases). Germline values: CDR1 LGHDT, CDR2 YNNKEL (reference sequence). V lost 4 bases and J 1 base, leaving 16 bases between the germline ends. The CDR3 loop spans 16 amino acids. CDR3 nucleotide sequence: TGTGCCAGCAGCCCCCATGGGGGAGAAAATAACTATGGCTACACCTTC. Translation: CASSPHGGENNYGYTF.

This clone was counted once. The V call is TRBV10-3, the J call TRBJ2-7; TRBD2 matches 12 bases. V lost 5 bases, J lost 6 bases, and 14 bases stayed unmatched. Germline CDR1 reads ENHRY; CDR2 reads SYGVKD. This CDR3 has 17 residues. The CDR3 DNA is TGTGCCATCAGTAAAGGACTAGCGGGGCTAAGAATTTTCGAGCAGTACTTC. It codes for CAISKGLAGLRIFEQYF.